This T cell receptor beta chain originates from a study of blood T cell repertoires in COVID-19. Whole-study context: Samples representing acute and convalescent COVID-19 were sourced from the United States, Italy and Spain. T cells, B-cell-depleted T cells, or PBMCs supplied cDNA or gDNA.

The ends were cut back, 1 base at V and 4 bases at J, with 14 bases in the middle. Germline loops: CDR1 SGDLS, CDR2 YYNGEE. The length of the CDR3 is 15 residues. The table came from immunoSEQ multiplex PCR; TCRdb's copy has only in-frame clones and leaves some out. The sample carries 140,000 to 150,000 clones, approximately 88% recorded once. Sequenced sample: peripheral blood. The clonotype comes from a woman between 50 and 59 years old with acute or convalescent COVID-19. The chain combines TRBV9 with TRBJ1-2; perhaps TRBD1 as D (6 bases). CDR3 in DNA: TGTGCCAGCAGCGTAATAGGGACACCTATCTATGGCTACACCTTC. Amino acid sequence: CASSVIGTPIYGYTF.